This TCR beta chain was recovered during a study of circulating and synovial CD4+ cells in juvenile arthritis. Germline values: CDR1 LNHDA, CDR2 SQIVND (reference sequence). This CDR3 has 17 residues. The junction had 7 bases not matched to a gene; V was cut back by 1 base and J by 1 base. Assay used: immunoSEQ multiplex PCR; TCRdb lists only in-frame clones, some missing. The sample lists under 40,000 clones; around 95% were seen once. The receptor's source is a human donor with juvenile idiopathic arthritis. This chain uses TRBV19 with TRBJ1-1, with TRBD1 matching 9 bases. Sequenced: CD4+ T cells from blood. The CDR3 sequence: CASSIGTGAPSNTEAFF. CDR3 in DNA: TGTGCCAGTAGTATAGGGACAGGGGCTCCCTCGAACACTGAAGCTTTCTTT.